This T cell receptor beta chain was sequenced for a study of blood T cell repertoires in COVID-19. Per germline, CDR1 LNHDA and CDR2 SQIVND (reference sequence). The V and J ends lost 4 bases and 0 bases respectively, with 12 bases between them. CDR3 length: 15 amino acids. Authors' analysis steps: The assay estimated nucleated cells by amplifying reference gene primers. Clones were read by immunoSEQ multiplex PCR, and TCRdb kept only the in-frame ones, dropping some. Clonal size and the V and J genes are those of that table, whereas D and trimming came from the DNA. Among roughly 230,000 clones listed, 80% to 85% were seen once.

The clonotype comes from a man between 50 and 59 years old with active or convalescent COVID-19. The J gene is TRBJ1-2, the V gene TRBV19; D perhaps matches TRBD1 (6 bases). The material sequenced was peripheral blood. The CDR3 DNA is TGTGCCAGTAGTACCCGACAGGAATCTAACTATGGCTACACCTTC. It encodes CASSTRQESNYGYTF.